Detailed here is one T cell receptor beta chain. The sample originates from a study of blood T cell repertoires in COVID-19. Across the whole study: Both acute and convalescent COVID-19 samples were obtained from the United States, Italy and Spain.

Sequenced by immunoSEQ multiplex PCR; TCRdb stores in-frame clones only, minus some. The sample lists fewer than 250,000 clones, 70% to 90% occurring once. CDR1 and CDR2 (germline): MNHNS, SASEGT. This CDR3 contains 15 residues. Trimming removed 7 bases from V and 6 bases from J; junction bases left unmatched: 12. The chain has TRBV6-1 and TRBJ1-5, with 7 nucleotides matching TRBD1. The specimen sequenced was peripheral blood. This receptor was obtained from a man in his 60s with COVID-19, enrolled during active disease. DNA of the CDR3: TGTGCCAGCAACTATGGACAGGCTTCACCTCAGCCCCAGCATTTT. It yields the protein CASNYGQASPQPQHF.